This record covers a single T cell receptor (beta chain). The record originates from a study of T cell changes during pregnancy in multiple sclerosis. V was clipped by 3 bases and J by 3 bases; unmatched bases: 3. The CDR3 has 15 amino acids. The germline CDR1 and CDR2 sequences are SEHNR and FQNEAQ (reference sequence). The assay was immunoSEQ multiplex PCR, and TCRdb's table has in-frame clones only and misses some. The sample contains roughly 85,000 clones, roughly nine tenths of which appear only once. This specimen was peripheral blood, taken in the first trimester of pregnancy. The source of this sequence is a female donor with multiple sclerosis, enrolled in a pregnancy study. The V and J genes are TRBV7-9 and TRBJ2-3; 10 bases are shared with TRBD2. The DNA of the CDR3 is TGTGCCAGCAGCTTGGCTAGCGGGGGAACAGATACGCAGTATTTT. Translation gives CASSLASGGTDTQYF. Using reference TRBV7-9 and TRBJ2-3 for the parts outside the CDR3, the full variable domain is DTGVSQNPRHKITKRGQNVTFRCDPISEHNRLYWYRQTLGQGPEFLTYFQNEAQLEKSRLLSDRFSAERPKGSFSTLEIQRTEQGDSAMYLCASSLASGGTDTQYFGPGTRLTVL.